This T cell receptor (beta chain) was documented in a study of shared clonotypes between healthy human individuals. In the study overall: Researchers assigned three CD4 naive, three CD4 memory, two CD8 naive and one CD8 memory plate to each donor. General study points: Among donors, the sharing of clonotypes was expected to be influenced by sequencing depth.

Samples underwent the assay at deep level. Using immunoSEQ multiplex PCR, the repertoire was profiled, and TCRdb retains in-frame clones only, with some absent. This table has roughly 2 million clones, roughly 96% appearing once. V was shortened by 4 bases and J by 4 bases, with 13 bases between the two germline ends. Germline-derived CDR1 and CDR2 are MGHDK and SYGVNS. This CDR3 contains 14 residues. Negatively enriched CD4+ T cells were divided by CD45RA into naive and memory. With respect to this clone: Antigen unknown.

The TCR originated in a young man in good health. The sequencing input was naive CD4+ T cells sorted from blood. Subset in this sample: CD45RA+ positively selected. The genes are TRBV25-1 and TRBJ1-2; D is unresolved. CDR3 sequence reads: CASSGGATIYGYTF. Written as DNA, the CDR3 is TGTGCCAGCAGTGGGGGAGCGACCATCTATGGCTACACCTTC.